These 15 T cell receptor beta chains were sequenced from one sample in a study of Graves' ophthalmopathy and Graves' hyperthyroidism. From RNA, the CDR3 regions of TCR beta chains were amplified and sequenced. Investigators did first-round RT-PCR with HTBI primers, then second-round multiplex PCR. One entry per CDR3 protein results from TCRdb running MiXCR on the multiplex PCR reads. Found here are approximately 460,000 distinct CDR3 sequences, around 15% of them singletons; the top ten hold 9.5% to 10%. The sequenced material came from blood. The receptors originated from a woman aged 25 to 39 with Graves' ophthalmopathy.

There are many counts of this clonotype. This may arise from a read error, as a much more abundant clone is one base away. The rearrangement joins TRBV7-8 to TRBJ2-7; 9 bases are a match to TRBD1. V shed 5 bases, J shed 1 base, and the junction held 6 bases outside the gene matches. CDR3 length equals 15 residues. Germline V gene lookup returns CDR1 SGHVS and CDR2 FQNEAQ. The CDR3 nucleotides are TGTGCCAGCAGCCCGGGGACAGGGTGGTCCTACGAGCAGTACTTC. Translation gives CASSPGTGWSYEQYF.

In this sample, this clonotype turned up many times. The gene calls are TRBV2 and TRBJ1-5, with TRBD1 as a possible D gene (5 bases). Deletions cut 6 bases from V and 11 bases from J, with 11 bases between. The CDR3 extends over 11 amino acids. Germline V lookup: CDR1 SNHLY, CDR2 FYNNEI. Here the CDR3 DNA reads TGTGCCAGCAGGGGGACTTCGTCCCAGCATTTT. This codes for CASRGTSSQHF.

This clonotype was seen many times. This chain links TRBV27 with TRBJ1-2; D is unresolved. V was shortened by 2 bases and J by 5 bases, with 9 bases between the two germline ends. From germline, CDR1 is MNHEY and CDR2 SMNVEV (reference sequence). The CDR3 contains 13 residues. In DNA form, the CDR3 reads TGTGCCAGCAGTTTAGGATTAGCGTATGGCTACACCTTC. It translates to CASSLGLAYGYTF.

This clonotype was detected ten times or more. This chain joins TRBV7-3 and TRBJ2-5; 12 bases match TRBD2. The germline V gene encodes CDR1 SGHTA and CDR2 FQGTGA. There are 17 residues in the CDR3. The V segment lost 5 bases and the J segment 5 bases; nucleotides outside the gene matches: 12. The CDR3 loop reads CASSPQPRLAGDETQYF. The CDR3 region has the DNA TGTGCCAGCAGCCCCCAACCCAGACTAGCGGGAGATGAGACCCAGTACTTC.

This clonotype has a count of ten or more. One end of the junction varies from germline; a read error may be responsible. In DNA form, the CDR3 reads TGTGCCAGCAGCTTACTAGCGGGGGAAAACATTAAGTACTTC. Its protein product is CASSLLAGENIKYF. V gene TRBV11-2 combines with J gene TRBJ2-4, with 10 bases aligning to TRBD2. CDR1 SGHAT and CDR2 FQNNGV come from the germline V gene. This CDR3 comprises 14 residues.

On this clonotype: It is likely a read error, because the conserved phenylalanine at the end of the CDR3 is missing. The rearrangement joins TRBV28 to TRBJ2-2; no definite D call. Germline V lookup: CDR1 MDHEN, CDR2 SYDVKM. The CDR3 is 16 residues long. V shed 5 bases and J shed 5 bases, with 18 bases lying between them. The CDR3 sequence: CASSLGFPRRTGELFL. In DNA, the CDR3 is TGTGCCAGCAGTCTCGGGTTTCCCCGTAGGACCGGGGAGCTGTTTTTG.

There are many counts of this clonotype. This rearrangement joins TRBV2 to TRBJ2-7; no firm D call. Trimming left V 2 bases short and J 5 bases short, with 10 bases between. There are 13 residues in the CDR3. From germline, CDR1 is SNHLY and CDR2 FYNNEI. For the CDR3, the DNA is TGTGCCAGCAGTGAAATGGGTACCAACGAGCAGTACTTC. Protein: CASSEMGTNEQYF.

This clonotype occurred many times. The chain joins TRBV20-1 to TRBJ1-6; possibly TRBD1 for D (6 bases). Germline CDR1 and CDR2: DFQATT and SNEGSKA (reference sequence). This CDR3 comprises 18 residues. V lost 1 base and J 6 bases, leaving 22 bases between the germline ends. DNA of the CDR3: TGCAGTGCTAGAGGACCTCGAAATGGGGGGCGGAGTAATTCACCCCTCCACTTT. Protein sequence: CSARGPRNGGRSNSPLHF.

This clonotype was detected ten times or more. The J gene is TRBJ1-5, the V gene TRBV19, with unresolved D. CDR3 length equals 14 residues. From germline, CDR1 is LNHDA and CDR2 SQIVND (reference sequence). The germline V and J ends were trimmed by 4 bases and 0 bases, with 7 bases remaining between them. The CDR3 region has the DNA TGTGCCAGTAGTAGCGACTATAGCAATCAGCCCCAGCATTTT. This codes for CASSSDYSNQPQHF.

The table lists this clonotype with many counts. The chain combines TRBV12-3 or TRBV12-4 with TRBJ2-5; TRBD2 agrees at 15 bases. J gave up 2 bases and V 5 bases, and 6 bases lay outside the gene matches. The length of the CDR3 is 17 residues. This CDR3 reads CASSPPGLAGGQETQYF. The CDR3 nucleotides read TGTGCCAGCAGTCCCCCGGGACTAGCGGGGGGACAAGAGACCCAGTACTTC.

This clonotype was seen a few times. The V call is TRBV7-9, the J call TRBJ1-1, with TRBD1 as a possible D gene (5 bases). Deletions cut 4 bases from V and 1 base from J, with 13 bases between. CDR1 and CDR2 (germline): SEHNR, FQNEAQ (reference sequence). The CDR3 is 15 residues long. The CDR3, as DNA: TGTGCCAGCAGCTCGCCTAGGACAAGGAACACTGAAGCTTTCTTT. Residues: CASSSPRTRNTEAFF.

This clonotype was seen more than once but under ten times. The chain uses TRBV20-1 and TRBJ1-2; D is possibly TRBD1 (5 bases). The CDR3 loop spans 13 amino acids. CDR1 DFQATT and CDR2 SNEGSKA come from the germline V gene (reference sequence). Deletions cut 4 bases from V and 7 bases from J, with 16 bases between. The CDR3 loop reads CSAKDVVRGGYTF. The DNA of the CDR3 is TGCAGTGCTAAGGATGTCGTGAGGGGTGGCTACACCTTC.

Concerning this clonotype: A much larger clone is a single base away; this may be a read error. The V and J genes are TRBV9 and TRBJ2-2; D is ambiguous. The CDR3 totals 13 residues. Germline values: CDR1 SGDLS, CDR2 YYNGEE. CDR3 sequence: CSSSVALNGELFF. CDR3 DNA: TGTTCCAGCAGCGTAGCTCTAAACGGGGAGCTGTTTTTT.

This chain uses TRBV30 with TRBJ2-1, with TRBD2 matching over 10 bases. Germline lookup yields CDR1 GTSNPN and CDR2 SVGIG (reference sequence). CDR3 size: 15 residues. J was trimmed by 9 bases and V by 5 bases; bases with no gene match: 13. CDR3: CAWFPTAGGLIEQFF. CDR3 sequence (DNA): TGTGCCTGGTTCCCGACAGCGGGAGGGCTGATTGAGCAGTTCTTC.

J is TRBJ1-5 and V is TRBV19; a weak D match, TRBD1 (5 bases). CDR1 and CDR2 from the germline V gene are LNHDA and SQIVND (reference sequence). V dropped 8 bases and J dropped 1 base, with 15 bases sitting between them. This CDR3 is 15 amino acids long. Written as DNA, the CDR3 is TGTGCCAGTTCCAAGAATTGGGACAGCAATCAGCCCCAGCATTTT. Translating gives CASSKNWDSNQPQHF.